This entry concerns a single TCR beta chain. It lacks a known antigen. Per-base qualities were not stored, and no clone one base away is much larger. To sequence the TCRbeta CDR3 region, genomic DNA was isolated from the sorted cells. The immunoSEQ Assay was used for sequencing of TCRbeta CDR3 regions. TCRdb mirrors the immuneACCESS table, restricted to in-frame sequences. Some clones are absent from its copies; in checked studies, under half trace to an unresolved V gene, and the reason for the others is unknown. The sample profile shows about 74,000 clones; roughly 84% of them were found once. The ten largest clones take up more than 2% of the sample. Sequences MNHNS (CDR1) and SASEGT (CDR2) are obtained from the germline V gene. The CDR3 runs 13 amino acids, cysteine and phenylalanine included. Just the 39-base CDR3 DNA is kept, in frame starting at base 1. Trimming accounts for 6 bases at V and 3 bases at J, while the number of junction bases matched to no gene is 3.

This record belongs to a study of OX40 agonist ivuxolimab in advanced cancers. Broadly, across the study: Ivuxolimab, which targeted the costimulatory receptor OX40 (CD134), was an agonistic, fully human IgG2 monoclonal antibody. Intravenous ivuxolimab was administered to patients every 2 weeks at six dose levels: 0.01, 0.1, 0.3, 1.5, 3 and 10 mg/kg. Of the roughly 52 dose-escalation patients, hepatocellular carcinoma was present in 19, melanoma in about 15, renal cell carcinoma in 9 and head and neck cancer in 9. In the dose-escalation cohort, 70% to 85% of patients were male, and the mean age was approximately 60 years, with a range of about 23 to 85. Patients were allowed to have had prior anti-PD-1, anti-PD-L1 or anti-CTLA-4 therapy, and approximately 40% of the dose-escalation patients had been treated with checkpoint inhibitors. Three dose-escalation patients achieved partial responses, one with hepatocellular carcinoma and two with cutaneous melanoma. The point of sequencing TCRbeta in the periphery was to test whether ivuxolimab changed TCR sequence diversity and drove clonal T-cell expansion. The paper describes the monotherapy dose-escalation part (N ≈ 51 patients) of the phase I trial of ivuxolimab. What the research found in general, with its limitations: The antigen specificity of the peripheral T cells that underwent clonal expansion was not determined. Low levels of normalized T-cell clonal expansion were also seen in some nonresponding patients. At doses of 0.1 to 3.0 mg/kg, clonal expansion of both CD4+ and CD8+ blood T cells was observed from baseline to week 6. Partial responders in the 0.1-3.0 mg/kg groups had among the lowest normalized peripheral clonal expansion, especially among CD8+ T cells. After ivuxolimab, expanded clones were on average more numerous among CD8+ T cells than among CD4+ T cells.

The trial excluded patients who had a history of autoimmune disease or were on systemic immunosuppression. In every dose cohort, peripheral blood was drawn for TCR sequencing at baseline, cycle 4 day 1, and cycle 7 day 1. The samples were drawn from a first-in-human, open-label, multicenter phase I dose-escalation trial of ivuxolimab. Adults with locally advanced or metastatic head and neck squamous cell, hepatocellular, melanoma or renal cell carcinoma were enrolled in the trial. Before TCR sequencing, CD4+ T cells and CD8+ T cells from peripheral blood were sorted into separate populations. The rearranged chain carries TRBV6-1 and TRBJ2-7, with 9 middle bases fitting TRBD1. This receptor was identified in an adult with an advanced solid tumor such as melanoma, head and neck, liver or kidney cancer. This material consisted of CD4+ or CD8+ T cells sorted from blood, taken in a trial of the OX40 agonist ivuxolimab. The CDR3 loop reads CASRETGGYEQYF. DNA sequence: TGTGCCAGCAGGGAGACAGGGGGCTACGAGCAGTACTTC.